The source of this T cell receptor (beta chain) is a study of cytomegalovirus exposure and HLA in healthy donors. On this clone itself: Its antigen is still unknown.

Germline assignment: CDR1 SGHRS and CDR2 YFSETQ. The CDR3 contains 13 residues. V lost 4 bases, J lost 2 bases, and 2 bases stayed unmatched. Both 60 Vbeta primers and 13 Jbeta primers went into the PCR. The method was immunoSEQ multiplex PCR; TCRdb's version includes in-frame clones alone and lacks a portion of them. This table lists approximately 80,000 clones. Whole-study results and caveats: Reportedly, a later analysis found an Asian-associated ancestry cluster had fewer N-insertions than the approximately 600-donor mean.

The chain recombines TRBV5-1 with TRBJ1-2; TRBD1 matches 7 bases. This TCR was recovered from a young woman in good health and CMV-seronegative. Sample: PBMCs. CDR3 coding DNA: TGCGCCAGCAGCGAGACAGGGAACTATGGCTACACCTTC. Residues: CASSETGNYGYTF.